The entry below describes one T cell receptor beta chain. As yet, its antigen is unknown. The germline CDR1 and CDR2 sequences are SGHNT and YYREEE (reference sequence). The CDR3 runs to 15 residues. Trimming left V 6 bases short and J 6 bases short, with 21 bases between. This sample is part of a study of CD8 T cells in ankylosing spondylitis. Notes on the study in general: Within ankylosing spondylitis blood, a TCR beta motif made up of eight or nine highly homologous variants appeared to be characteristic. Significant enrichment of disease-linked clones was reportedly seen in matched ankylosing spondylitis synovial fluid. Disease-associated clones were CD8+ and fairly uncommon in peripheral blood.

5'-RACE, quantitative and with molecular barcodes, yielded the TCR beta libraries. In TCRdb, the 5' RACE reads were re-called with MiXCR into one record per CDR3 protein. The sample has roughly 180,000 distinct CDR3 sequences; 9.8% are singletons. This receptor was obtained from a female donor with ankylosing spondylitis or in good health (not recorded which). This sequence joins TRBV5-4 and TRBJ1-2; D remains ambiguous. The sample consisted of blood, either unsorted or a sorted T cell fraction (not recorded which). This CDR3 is CASTSPDPILDGYTF. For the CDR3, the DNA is TGTGCCAGCACCTCCCCTGACCCGATCCTAGATGGCTACACCTTC.